The 27 T cell receptor beta chains listed next were all sequenced from one sample in a study of CD4 T cells in relation to SARS-CoV-2 and coronaviruses. TCRdb's table, derived via immunoSEQ multiplex PCR, lists solely in-frame clones and lacks some. The repertoire holds roughly 36,000 clones, approximately 85% seen once, with around 3.3% in the top ten. What was sequenced was memory CD4+ T cells from PBMCs. The origin of the receptors is an adult with COVID-19.

This chain connects TRBV28 to TRBJ1-2; no clear D. The V end lost 6 bases, the J end lost 2 bases, and 16 bases lay between the germline ends. Germline V lookup: CDR1 MDHEN, CDR2 SYDVKM. This CDR3 has 15 residues. CDR3 sequence reads: CASRVLPIPNYGYTF. The CDR3 DNA reads as TGTGCCAGCAGAGTCCTCCCAATACCAAACTATGGCTACACCTTC.

For the CDR3, the DNA is TGTGCCAGCTCACCACTGGTTGGCGGGAGCTCCTACGAGCAGTACTTC. This translates into CASSPLVGGSSYEQYF. The V gene is TRBV18, the J gene TRBJ2-7, with 7 positions matching TRBD2. This CDR3 has 16 residues. Germline lookup yields CDR1 KGHSH and CDR2 LQKENI. V lost 1 base, J lost 0 bases, and 6 bases stayed unmatched.

This chain links TRBV9 with TRBJ2-5; D unclear. The CDR3 covers 14 residues. V gave up 0 bases and J gave up 1 base, with 7 bases separating them. CDR1 is SGDLS, CDR2 YYNGEE, per germline. The CDR3 loop reads CASSVEQSQETQYF. CDR3 nucleotides: TGTGCCAGCAGCGTAGAACAGTCCCAAGAGACCCAGTACTTC.

The genes are TRBV21-1 and TRBJ2-7; the tabulated D call, TRBD2, remains unverified against the DNA. TRBV21-1 is an annotated pseudogene. The CDR3 is made up of 15 amino acids. The CDR3 DNA follows: TGTGCCAGTACAATACTAGCGGGAGCTCTTTGTGAGCAGTACTTC. Translating gives CASTILAGALCEQYF.

The V call is TRBV5-1, the J call TRBJ1-4; 7 bases agree with TRBD1. The CDR3 is 12 amino acids. J was trimmed by 8 bases and V by 4 bases; bases with no gene match: 2. The germline V gene encodes CDR1 SGHRS and CDR2 YFSETQ. The CDR3, as DNA: TGCGCCAGCAGCACGGACAGGGAAAAACTGTTTTTT. Protein product: CASSTDREKLFF.

The rearrangement joins TRBV28 to TRBJ2-1; the match to TRBD1 covers 8 bases. The CDR3 has 15 amino acids. V was pared by 4 bases and J by 3 bases, with 5 bases of the junction left unmatched. CDR1 and CDR2 (germline): MDHEN, SYDVKM. In DNA, the CDR3 is TGTGCCAGCAGTTCGCATGGGACAGGCTACAATGAGCAGTTCTTC. Translation: CASSSHGTGYNEQFF.

This clone turned up a few times. The chain couples TRBV28 to TRBJ1-1; TRBD1 matches 7 bases. The germline V gene encodes CDR1 MDHEN and CDR2 SYDVKM. The CDR3 length is 14 residues. The V segment lost 2 bases and the J segment 1 base; nucleotides outside the gene matches: 1. CDR3: CASSLRTGNTEAFF. CDR3 nucleotides: TGTGCCAGCAGTTTAAGGACAGGGAACACTGAAGCTTTCTTT.

This chain uses TRBV7-2 with TRBJ2-3; D might be TRBD1 (5 bases). The germline V and J ends were trimmed by 3 bases and 2 bases, with 9 bases remaining between them. The CDR3 is 14 amino acids. Germline CDR1 SGHTA, CDR2 FQGNSA. The CDR3 coding sequence is TGTGCCAGCAGCTTTGACAGAGCCACAGATACGCAGTATTTT. Its translation: CASSFDRATDTQYF.

The chain is built from TRBV2 and TRBJ1-4, with TRBD1 matching over 10 bases. Germline values: CDR1 SNHLY, CDR2 FYNNEI. The V gene end was trimmed by 6 bases and the J gene end by 9 bases; junction bases not matched to a gene: 7. This CDR3 is built from 14 residues. CDR3 amino acids: CASRETGGMQKLFF. Here the CDR3 DNA reads TGTGCCAGCAGGGAGACAGGGGGCATGCAAAAACTGTTTTTT.

V and J are TRBV7-3 and TRBJ2-3; D is ambiguous. Germline lookup yields CDR1 SGHTA and CDR2 FQGTGA. Trimming left V 0 bases short and J 5 bases short, with 9 bases between. This CDR3 has 14 amino acids. The CDR3 sequence is CASSLTVWGDTQYF. The CDR3 DNA is TGTGCCAGCAGCTTAACGGTTTGGGGAGATACGCAGTATTTT.

This clone showed up just once. The J gene is TRBJ1-5, the V gene TRBV18, with 7 bases aligning to TRBD1. The V segment lost 6 bases and the J segment 3 bases; nucleotides outside the gene matches: 5. The CDR3 extends over 14 amino acids. Germline V gives CDR1 KGHSH, CDR2 LQKENI. The CDR3 is CASSYGTDNQPQHF. The CDR3 DNA is TGTGCCAGCTCGTACGGGACAGACAATCAGCCCCAGCATTTT.

This chain's CDR3 is CASSLPRGGSLSDTQYF. CDR3 nucleotide sequence: TGTGCCAGCAGTCTCCCCCGGGGGGGGAGTCTGTCGGATACGCAGTATTTT. The chain links TRBV28 to TRBJ2-3, with 8 bases fitting TRBD2. There are 17 residues in the CDR3. V was pared by 5 bases and J by 6 bases, with 16 bases of the junction left unmatched. Per the germline V gene, CDR1 is MDHEN and CDR2 is SYDVKM.

The gene calls are TRBV10-3 and TRBJ1-1, with 7 nucleotides matching TRBD1. Germline CDR1 reads ENHRY; CDR2 reads SYGVKD. The CDR3 contains 13 residues. Trimming took 4 bases from V and 6 from J; bases not matched to a gene: 5. The CDR3 loop is CAISVTGDAEAFF. The CDR3 DNA is TGTGCCATCAGTGTTACAGGGGACGCTGAAGCTTTCTTT.

V is TRBV6-2 or TRBV6-3 and J is TRBJ2-7; the D gene is possibly TRBD2 (6 bases). The germline CDR1 and CDR2 sequences are MNHEY and SVGEGT. Trimming removed 4 bases from V and 4 bases from J, with 8 bases in between. This CDR3 region has 12 residues. CDR3 sequence: CASSSSVYEQYF. The CDR3 coding sequence is TGTGCCAGCAGTTCTAGCGTTTACGAGCAGTACTTC.

The rearrangement links TRBV5-1 to TRBJ2-3, with 7 bases aligning to TRBD1. The germline gives CDR1 SGHRS, CDR2 YFSETQ. The CDR3 spans 16 residues. Trimming removed 4 bases from V and 3 bases from J; junction bases left unmatched: 11. CDR3 nucleotides: TGCGCCAGCAGCAACCTCACGACAGGGCGGACAGATACGCAGTATTTT. This codes for CASSNLTTGRTDTQYF.

This clone was picked up one time. The chain has TRBV27 and TRBJ2-3, with 8 bases matching TRBD2. This CDR3 contains 17 residues. CDR1 and CDR2 (germline): MNHEY, SMNVEV (reference sequence). J gave up 2 bases and V 6 bases, and 13 bases lay outside the gene matches. The CDR3 spells CASRRRAGESVTDTQYF. CDR3 in DNA: TGTGCCAGCAGGAGAAGAGCGGGAGAATCGGTCACAGATACGCAGTATTTT.

The chain uses TRBV11-2 and TRBJ1-2; possibly TRBD1 for D (5 bases). The CDR3 spans 15 residues. CDR1 and CDR2 (germline): SGHAT, FQNNGV. Trimming pared 2 bases from V and 3 bases from J, leaving 13 bases between. CDR3 in amino acids: CASSLMAGLDYGYTF. CDR3 nucleotide sequence: TGTGCCAGCAGCTTAATGGCAGGGTTGGACTATGGCTACACCTTC.

The rearrangement joins TRBV27 to TRBJ1-6; D uncertain. Trimming took 1 base from V and 8 from J, leaving 9 bases between them. This CDR3 comprises 14 residues. Germline V gene sequence: CDR1 MNHEY, CDR2 SMNVEV (reference sequence). The CDR3 coding sequence is TGTGCCAGCAGTTTATTTCCAGACGATTCACCCCTCCACTTT. Protein product: CASSLFPDDSPLHF.

J is TRBJ2-1 and V is TRBV20-1; tentative D call: TRBD2 (6 bases). V was cut by 1 base and J by 10 bases, with 8 bases left in between. CDR1 is DFQATT and CDR2 is SNEGSKA in the germline V gene (reference sequence). The CDR3 runs to 11 residues. The CDR3 protein is CSARGAGEQFF. CDR3 sequence (DNA): TGCAGTGCTAGAGGCGCGGGAGAGCAGTTCTTC.

The V gene is TRBV6-5, the J gene TRBJ2-3, with D perhaps assigned TRBD1 or TRBD2 (5 bases each). V was clipped by 7 bases and J by 5 bases, with 10 bases between them. The CDR3 has 12 residues. From germline, CDR1 is MNHEY and CDR2 SVGAGI. DNA of the CDR3: TGTGCCAGCAAGCAGGGAGTAGATACGCAGTATTTT. Protein product: CASKQGVDTQYF.

The V gene is TRBV28, the J gene TRBJ1-5; tentatively, D is TRBD1 (5 bases). Trimming left V 8 bases short and J 7 bases short, with 12 bases between. The V gene's germline CDR1 is MDHEN and CDR2 SYDVKM. This CDR3 region has 12 residues. In nucleotides, the CDR3 is TGTGCCAGCTTGGGACTTCTCCAGCCCCAGCATTTT. Amino acids: CASLGLLQPQHF.

The DNA for the CDR3 is TGTGCCAGCAGCTTAGAAACCGGCCGGGCCCACCCCCGGGGGGCTTTCTTT. Protein product: CASSLETGRAHPRGAFF. The chain has TRBV11-2 and TRBJ1-1; a possible D gene is TRBD1 (5 bases). CDR3 length equals 17 residues. Germline CDR1 reads SGHAT; CDR2 reads FQNNGV. The V gene lost 0 bases and the J gene lost 11 bases, with 25 bases spanning the gap.

Only one count was recorded for this clone. The chain joins TRBV6-5 to TRBJ2-2, with 9 bases fitting TRBD2. Germline CDR1 reads MNHEY; CDR2 reads SVGAGI. The CDR3 loop spans 16 amino acids. The J segment lost 2 bases and the V segment lost 2 bases, leaving 3 bases of the junction unmatched. The CDR3 loop is CASSYAGGGNTGELFF. Here the CDR3 DNA reads TGTGCCAGCAGTTACGCGGGGGGGGGAAACACCGGGGAGCTGTTTTTT.

The chain recombines TRBV5-1 with TRBJ2-6; D not certain. Trimming shortened V by 4 bases and J by 0 bases, and 5 bases separated the two germline ends. This CDR3 contains 14 residues. The V gene's germline CDR1 is SGHRS and CDR2 YFSETQ. CDR3 residues: CASSISSGANVLTF. The CDR3 bases are TGCGCCAGCAGCATATCCTCTGGGGCCAACGTCCTGACTTTC.

V and J are TRBV27 and TRBJ2-3; D uncertain. CDR1 and CDR2 (germline): MNHEY, SMNVEV (reference sequence). CDR3 size: 13 residues. The V and J ends lost 1 base and 6 bases respectively, with 8 bases between them. The CDR3 loop reads CASSLLARDTQYF. The CDR3 DNA reads TGTGCCAGCAGTTTATTGGCGAGGGATACGCAGTATTTT.

The chain combines TRBV28 with TRBJ2-7, with 8 bases aligning to TRBD1. This CDR3 spans 13 amino acids. CDR1 and CDR2 from the germline V gene are MDHEN and SYDVKM. Trimming took 8 bases from V and 3 from J; bases not matched to a gene: 6. The CDR3 is CASAPGQGYEQYF. In DNA form, the CDR3 reads TGTGCCAGCGCCCCCGGACAGGGCTACGAGCAGTACTTC.

A remark on this clone: At one end the junction does not follow the germline gene, possibly because of a read error. The chain couples TRBV2 to TRBJ1-4, with D unclear. CDR1 and CDR2 (germline): SNHLY, FYNNEI. The CDR3 totals 14 residues. Here the CDR3 reads CASSEGTTNEKLFF. CDR3 DNA sequence: TGTGCCAGCAGCGAAGGTACAACTAATGAAAAACTGTTTTTT.